One and the same sample provided the 22 T cell receptor beta chains below, sequenced in a study of CD8+ T cells in alopecia areata. Sequencing used cDNA as its template, made by extracting RNA and reverse transcribing it. Assay used: immunoSEQ multiplex PCR; TCRdb lists only in-frame clones, some missing. The sample lists approximately 160,000 clones, 55% to 75% seen once, with 14% in the top ten. Treatment defined: oral pan-JAK inhibitor, 5-10 mg twice daily. Source: CD4+ T cells sorted from blood, taken at week 24, from a patient treated with tofacitinib. The source of these receptors is a human donor with alopecia areata.

V is TRBV29-1 and J is TRBJ1-4; TRBD1 matches at 9 bases. The CDR3 runs 14 residues. CDR1 and CDR2 from the germline V gene are SQVTM and ANQGSEA. V trimming: 3 bases; J trimming: 5 bases; junction bases outside the gene matches: 4. The CDR3 DNA sequence: TGCAGCGTTGATAGACAGGGGGAGAATGAAAAACTGTTTTTT. Its translation is CSVDRQGENEKLFF.

The V gene is TRBV2, the J gene TRBJ1-5; no firm D call. CDR1 is SNHLY and CDR2 is FYNNEI in the germline V gene. CDR3 length: 14 amino acids. Trimming removed 8 bases at V and 1 base at J, with 12 bases between. In nucleotides, the CDR3 is TGTGCCAGCGGGCCCCAGATGAGCAATCAGCCCCAGCATTTT. Protein product: CASGPQMSNQPQHF.

For the CDR3, the DNA is TGTGCCAGTCGAGGGGAATCGAACGGCTACACCTTC. Encoded protein: CASRGESNGYTF. This sequence joins TRBV5-4 and TRBJ1-2; TRBD1 might be the D (5 bases). CDR1 is SGHNT, CDR2 YYREEE, per germline (reference sequence). This CDR3 is built from 12 residues. V dropped 8 bases and J dropped 8 bases, with 16 bases sitting between them. The full variable domain, with the rest looked up from reference TRBV5-4 and TRBJ1-2, is ETGVTQSPTHLIKTRGQQVTLRCSSQSGHNTVSWYQQALGQGPQFIFQYYREEENGRGNFPPRFSGLQFPNYSSELNVNALELDDSALYLCASRGESNGYTFGSGTRLTVV.

V and J are TRBV29-1 and TRBJ2-5, with D possibly being TRBD1 or TRBD2 (5 bases each). CDR1 SQVTM and CDR2 ANQGSEA come from the germline V gene. This CDR3 region has 15 residues. Trimming took off 7 bases at V and 5 bases at J, with 23 bases between the two ends. The CDR3 here is CSAFQGWGTGETQYF. CDR3 coding DNA: TGCAGCGCCTTCCAAGGTTGGGGGACGGGGGAGACCCAGTACTTC.

The chain combines TRBV11-2 with TRBJ1-4; D gene unclear. CDR1 and CDR2 (germline): SGHAT, FQNNGV. Trimming pared 3 bases from V and 7 bases from J, leaving 15 bases between. The CDR3 is made up of 15 amino acids. The CDR3 DNA reads as TGTGCCAGCAGCTTTCGGGAGGCACGCAGTGAAAAACTGTTTTTT. It yields the protein CASSFREARSEKLFF. Based on the CDR3 plus reference TRBV11-2 and TRBJ1-4, the full variable domain is EAGVAQSPRYKIIEKRQSVAFWCNPISGHATLYWYQQILGQGPKLLIQFQNNGVVDDSQLPKDRFSAERLKGVDSTLKIQPAKLEDSAVYLCASSFREARSEKLFFGSGTQLSVL.

The CDR3 loop reads CASGPPGGADTQYF. Written as DNA, the CDR3 is TGTGCGAGCGGACCCCCTGGAGGGGCCGATACGCAGTATTTT. The chain has TRBV6-1 and TRBJ2-3; possibly TRBD2 for D (6 bases). Germline V gene sequence: CDR1 MNHNS, CDR2 SASEGT. This CDR3 spans 14 amino acids.

V and J are TRBV30 and TRBJ1-1; D is ambiguous. CDR1 is GTSNPN and CDR2 is SVGIG in the germline V gene (reference sequence). CDR3 size: 14 residues. Trimming shortened V by 0 bases and J by 4 bases, and 12 bases separated the two germline ends. In DNA, the CDR3 is TGTGCCTGGAGTGTAAGGCCCTCGGTCACTGAAGCTTTCTTT. Its protein product is CAWSVRPSVTEAFF.

The chain is built from TRBV7-2 and TRBJ1-6; D is unclear. The germline V and J ends were trimmed by 0 bases and 0 bases, with 9 bases remaining between them. The CDR3 loop spans 17 amino acids. The germline gives CDR1 SGHTA, CDR2 FQGNSA. DNA of the CDR3: TGTGCCAGCAGCTTAGCTGGGCCGAGCTCCTATAATTCACCCCTCCACTTT. This codes for CASSLAGPSSYNSPLHF.

This chain links TRBV15 with TRBJ1-1; a possible D gene is TRBD1 (5 bases). Per the germline V gene, CDR1 is LNHNV and CDR2 is YYDKDF (reference sequence). The CDR3 consists of 13 residues. Trimming left V 0 bases short and J 6 bases short, with 8 bases between. The CDR3 is CATSRDTGSEAFF. In DNA, the CDR3 is TGTGCCACCAGCAGAGATACAGGATCTGAAGCTTTCTTT.

This clone was observed a few times. Here the CDR3 reads CASSISGGATVNEQFF. The CDR3 region has the DNA TGTGCCAGTAGTATTAGTGGGGGGGCCACGGTCAATGAGCAGTTCTTC. The chain links TRBV19 to TRBJ2-1; tentative D call: TRBD2 (7 bases). Looked up from germline, CDR1 is LNHDA and CDR2 is SQIVND (reference sequence). Deletions cut 3 bases from V and 6 bases from J, with 18 bases between. The CDR3 covers 16 residues.

CDR3 amino acids: CASSPRGRRNEQFF. CDR3 bases: TGTGCCAGCAGCCCCCGTGGGAGAAGGAATGAGCAGTTCTTC. The rearrangement links TRBV5-4 to TRBJ2-1, with D maybe TRBD2 (5 bases). CDR1 and CDR2 (germline): SGHNT, YYREEE (reference sequence). The CDR3 contains 14 residues. V was pared by 4 bases and J by 7 bases, with 15 bases between. Filled out from reference TRBV5-4 and TRBJ2-1, the complete variable domain reads ETGVTQSPTHLIKTRGQQVTLRCSSQSGHNTVSWYQQALGQGPQFIFQYYREEENGRGNFPPRFSGLQFPNYSSELNVNALELDDSALYLCASSPRGRRNEQFFGPGTRLTVL.

J is TRBJ1-2 and V is TRBV4-1, with TRBD1 matching 7 bases. The V gene end was trimmed by 1 base and the J gene end by 2 bases; junction bases not matched to a gene: 4. This CDR3 is 15 amino acids long. Germline CDR1 MGHRA, CDR2 YSYEKL. The CDR3 DNA follows: TGCGCCAGCAGCCAAGGCGAGGGACAGAACTATGGCTACACCTTC. This encodes CASSQGEGQNYGYTF.

This chain connects TRBV30 to TRBJ2-1; perhaps TRBD1 as D (5 bases). The CDR3 is made up of 14 amino acids. Germline V gene lookup returns CDR1 GTSNPN and CDR2 SVGIG (reference sequence). The V gene lost 4 bases and the J gene lost 2 bases, with 12 bases spanning the gap. The CDR3 loop reads CAWNPGLPYNEQFF. The DNA for the CDR3 is TGTGCCTGGAACCCAGGGTTACCCTACAATGAGCAGTTCTTC. The full variable domain, its missing parts supplied by reference TRBV30 and TRBJ2-1, is SQTIHQWPATLVQPVGSPLSLECTVEGTSNPNLYWYRQAAGRGLQLLFYSVGIGQISSEVPQNLSASRPQDRQFILSSKKLLLSDSGFYLCAWNPGLPYNEQFFGPGTRLTVL.

A single count supports this clone. The rearrangement joins TRBV2 to TRBJ1-1, with D possibly being TRBD1 (6 bases). Trimming pared 7 bases from V and 2 bases from J, leaving 14 bases between. Germline CDR1 SNHLY, CDR2 FYNNEI. CDR3 size: 14 residues. CDR3 loop: CASNLGQINTEAFF. CDR3 bases: TGTGCCAGCAATCTGGGACAAATCAACACTGAAGCTTTCTTT. Full variable domain (outside the CDR3, taken from reference TRBV2 and TRBJ1-1): EPEVTQTPSHQVTQMGQEVILRCVPISNHLYFYWYRQILGQKVEFLVSFYNNEISEKSEIFDDQFSVERPDGSNFTLKIRSTKLEDSAMYFCASNLGQINTEAFFGQGTRLTVV.

This clone was seen ten or more times. This chain joins TRBV11-2 and TRBJ1-5; D unresolved. The CDR3 contains 13 residues. The germline CDR1 and CDR2 sequences are SGHAT and FQNNGV. V was shortened by 0 bases and J by 4 bases, with 4 bases between the two germline ends. The CDR3 loop reads CASSLDVNQPQHF. CDR3 coding DNA: TGTGCCAGCAGCTTAGACGTAAATCAGCCCCAGCATTTT.

This chain's CDR3 is CASSLSGGHQETQYF. The CDR3 region has the DNA TGCGCCAGCAGCTTGTCGGGGGGCCATCAAGAGACCCAGTACTTC. This chain links TRBV5-1 with TRBJ2-5; maybe TRBD2 (7 bases). The CDR3 is 15 residues long. Trimming pared 1 base from V and 2 bases from J, leaving 12 bases between. Germline CDR1 and CDR2: SGHRS and YFSETQ.

The genes are TRBV30 and TRBJ1-5; D may be TRBD1 (5 bases). V was shortened by 0 bases and J by 7 bases, with 10 bases between the two germline ends. Germline assignment: CDR1 GTSNPN and CDR2 SVGIG (reference sequence). The CDR3 runs 13 residues. CDR3 loop: CAWSVQVGQPQHF. DNA of the CDR3: TGTGCCTGGAGTGTACAGGTCGGGCAGCCCCAGCATTTT.

The genes are TRBV5-1 and TRBJ1-5, with D possibly being TRBD1 (6 bases). Per germline, CDR1 SGHRS and CDR2 YFSETQ. V was pared by 1 base and J by 6 bases, with 8 bases between. The CDR3 is 13 residues long. CDR3 coding DNA: TGCGCCAGCAGCTTGCGGGGGGCTCAGCCCCAGCATTTT. This translates into CASSLRGAQPQHF.

This clone was observed once. V usage is TRBV29-1 and J usage is TRBJ1-2; 10 positions agree with TRBD1. J lost 6 bases, V lost 7 bases, and 14 bases had no gene match. The CDR3 sequence is 15 residues long. Germline CDR1 is SQVTM and CDR2 is ANQGSEA. CDR3 nucleotide sequence: TGCAGCGCCTGGACAGGGGGAGTAATTAGCCATGGCTACACCTTC. Translating it yields CSAWTGGVISHGYTF.

This sequence joins TRBV6-5 and TRBJ1-2, with TRBD1 as a possible D gene (6 bases). Germline V CDR1 and CDR2: MNHEY, SVGAGI. The CDR3 consists of 13 residues. V dropped 8 bases and J dropped 8 bases, with 18 bases sitting between them. As DNA, the CDR3 is TGTGCCAGCGGGGTGGGAGGGGGAGGAGGCTACACCTTC. Its protein is CASGVGGGGGYTF.

This CDR3 is CSARVGAGAFF. CDR3 bases: TGCAGTGCTAGAGTGGGCGCGGGCGCTTTCTTT. This chain links TRBV20-1 with TRBJ1-1; no clear D. Trimming left V 1 base short and J 11 bases short, with 11 bases between. In germline, CDR1 is DFQATT, CDR2 SNEGSKA (reference sequence). The CDR3 consists of 11 residues.

The chain couples TRBV29-1 to TRBJ1-5, with 10 bases that match TRBD1. The V gene end was trimmed by 7 bases and the J gene end by 3 bases; junction bases not matched to a gene: 3. In germline, CDR1 is SQVTM, CDR2 ANQGSEA. The CDR3 is 13 amino acids. CDR3 sequence: CSAGQGPNQPQHF. DNA of the CDR3: TGCAGCGCGGGACAGGGGCCCAATCAGCCCCAGCATTTT. The whole variable domain, remainder taken from reference TRBV29-1 and TRBJ1-5, is SAVISQKPSRDICQRGTSLTIQCQVDSQVTMMFWYRQQPGQSLTLIATANQGSEATYESGFVIDKFPISRPNLTFSTLTVSNMSPEDSSIYLCSAGQGPNQPQHFGDGTRLSIL.